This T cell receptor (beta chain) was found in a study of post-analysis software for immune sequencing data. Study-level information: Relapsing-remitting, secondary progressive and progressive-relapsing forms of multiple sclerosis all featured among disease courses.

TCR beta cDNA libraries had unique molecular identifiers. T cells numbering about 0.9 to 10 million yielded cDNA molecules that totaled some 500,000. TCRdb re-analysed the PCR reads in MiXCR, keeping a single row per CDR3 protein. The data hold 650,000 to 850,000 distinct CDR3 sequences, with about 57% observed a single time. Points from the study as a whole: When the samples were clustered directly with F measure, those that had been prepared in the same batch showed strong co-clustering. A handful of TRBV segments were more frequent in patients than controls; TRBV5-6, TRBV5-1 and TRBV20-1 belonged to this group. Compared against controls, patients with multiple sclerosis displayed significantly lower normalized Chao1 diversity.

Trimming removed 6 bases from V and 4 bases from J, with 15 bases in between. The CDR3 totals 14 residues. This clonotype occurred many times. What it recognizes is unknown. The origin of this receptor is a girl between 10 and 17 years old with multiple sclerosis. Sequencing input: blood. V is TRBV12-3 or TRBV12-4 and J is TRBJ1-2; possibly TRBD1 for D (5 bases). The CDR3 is CASSRGHLGYGYTF. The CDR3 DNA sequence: TGTGCCAGCAGCCGAGGACACCTGGGCTATGGCTACACCTTC.